This entry concerns a single TCR beta chain. No antigen is known for it. There are no base qualities to consult, and no much larger clone falls within one base. This sample is drawn from a study of Ad26.COV2.S vaccination and SARS-CoV-2 variants (dated by TCRdb to about 2021). Concerning the study at large: Vaccine-arm donors were drawn from COV1001, a multicentre, randomized, double-blind, placebo-controlled phase I-IIa trial of Ad26.COV2.S in healthy adults. Trial participants were randomized into five groups of five, in which low-dose or high-dose Ad26.COV2.S was given once or twice, or placebo was given on both occasions. Investigators did not know the trial group allocation while performing experiments and assessing outcomes. Ad26.COV2.S was administered intramuscularly at a dose of 5x10^10 or 1x10^11 viral particles, either as one shot or as two shots given 56 days apart. The specificity and breadth of SARS-CoV-2-reactive T cell receptors after Ad26.COV2.S vaccination were assessed by TCRbeta repertoire sequencing. The TCR-sequenced set comprised approximately 32 samples: around 20 Ad26.COV2.S vaccine recipients, 5 placebo recipients and 8 SARS-CoV-2 convalescent individuals. General conclusions and limits of the study: Higher spike-specific TCR breadth was observed in Ad26.COV2.S recipients than in placebo recipients (P = 0.0014). The study was not powered to compare responses between vaccine doses or regimens. Non-spike TCR breadth was comparable between vaccine and placebo recipients, consistent with the vaccine containing only spike. Substantial breadth of spike-specific CD8+ and CD4+ T cell responses was reported after vaccination. According to the authors, total T cell responses may have been underestimated by the TCR breadth and depth analyses.

From a lookup of the germline V gene, CDR1 and CDR2 are SGHRS and YFSETQ. V gives up 4 bases and J gives up 5 bases, and the segment between their germline ends measures 12 bases. Including cysteine and phenylalanine, the CDR3 has 14 amino acids. CDR3 DNA is the only sequence kept; it has 42 bases, read in frame from the first base. Per the publication, the treatment or condition label means: around 19 received Ad26.COV2.S at low or high dose, single or two shots; about 5 received placebo; per-sample allocation not given. Repertoires of vaccine and placebo recipients were sequenced from samples taken on day 63 after the first injection. Between 29 July and 7 August 2020, Cohort 1b enrolled 25 adults aged 18-55 years at one site in Boston, USA. Ad26.COV2.S was a replication-incompetent adenovirus type 26 vector that expressed a prefusion-stabilized SARS-CoV-2 spike protein derived from the original Wuhan strain.

TCRbeta CDR3 regions were sequenced with the immunoSEQ Assay. After extraction, genomic DNA underwent amplification by bias-controlled multiplex PCR, followed by high-throughput sequencing. In the paper's pipeline: To quantify the absolute abundance of every unique TCRbeta CDR3 region, sequences were collapsed and filtered. T cell fraction was estimated by normalizing TCRbeta template counts to usable DNA, which was measured by amplifying reference genes present in all nucleated cells. Repertoire TCRs were annotated as SARS-CoV-2-specific when V gene, CDR3 amino acid sequence and J gene were exactly matched to a known reactive TCR set. The reference SARS-CoV-2 TCR set was obtained from MIRA and was filtered for enrichment in COVID-19-positive ImmuneCODE repertoires, whereby public or cross-reactive TCRs were removed. Based on the MIRA antigens, annotated TCRs were further analysed at the level of specific ORF or position within ORF. Breadth was defined as the number of annotated unique rearrangements divided by the total number of unique productive rearrangements, and depth was defined as the summed frequency of the annotated unique rearrangements. TCR breadth was compared between groups using two-sided Wilcoxon rank-sum tests. The source is immuneACCESS, and TCRdb retained only in-frame sequences with V and J called. Part of the clones is not carried over; for the studies checked, unresolved V genes explain less than half of this, and the remainder is unexplained. V and J calls plus clone size are reproduced from that table; the DNA served to infer D and trimming. In this sample the table shows about 350,000 clones, about 85% of which occur a single time. Around 5.8% of the sample is held by the ten biggest clonotypes.

This clonotype was obtained from a person between 18 and 65 years old who received the Ad26.COV2.S COVID-19 vaccine or a placebo. Sequenced material: peripheral blood, taken in a trial of Ad26.COV2.S vaccine versus placebo. The chain is encoded by TRBV5-1 joined to TRBJ1-4; the D gene is not confidently resolved. At the DNA level, the sequence is TGCGCCAGCAGCCCGGGTGGGCCAAATGAAAAACTGTTTTTT. Translated, it reads CASSPGGPNEKLFF.